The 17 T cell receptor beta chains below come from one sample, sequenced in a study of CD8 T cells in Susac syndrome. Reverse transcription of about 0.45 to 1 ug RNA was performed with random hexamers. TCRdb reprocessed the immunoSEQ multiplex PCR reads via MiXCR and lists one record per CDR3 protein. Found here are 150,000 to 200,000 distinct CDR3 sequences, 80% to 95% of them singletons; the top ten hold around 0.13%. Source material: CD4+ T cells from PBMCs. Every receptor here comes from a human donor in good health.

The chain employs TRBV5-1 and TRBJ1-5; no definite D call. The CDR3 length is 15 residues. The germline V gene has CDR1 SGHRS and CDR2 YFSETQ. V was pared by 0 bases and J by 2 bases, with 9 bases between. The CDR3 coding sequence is TGCGCCAGCAGCTTGGGGATCCCTGGCAATCAGCCCCAGCATTTT. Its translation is CASSLGIPGNQPQHF.

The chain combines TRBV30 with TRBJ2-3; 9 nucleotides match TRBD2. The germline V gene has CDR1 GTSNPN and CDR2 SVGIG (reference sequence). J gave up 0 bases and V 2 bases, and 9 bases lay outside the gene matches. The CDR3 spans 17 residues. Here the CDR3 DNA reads TGTGCCTGGAGTCGAACTAGGACTAGCGACAGCACAGATACGCAGTATTTT. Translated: CAWSRTRTSDSTDTQYF.

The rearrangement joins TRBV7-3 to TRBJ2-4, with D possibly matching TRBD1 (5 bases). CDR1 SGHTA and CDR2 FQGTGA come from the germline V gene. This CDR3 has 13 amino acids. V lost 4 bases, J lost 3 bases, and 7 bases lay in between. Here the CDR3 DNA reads TGTGCCAGCAGCTCAGGGCTCAAAAACATTCAGTACTTC. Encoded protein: CASSSGLKNIQYF.

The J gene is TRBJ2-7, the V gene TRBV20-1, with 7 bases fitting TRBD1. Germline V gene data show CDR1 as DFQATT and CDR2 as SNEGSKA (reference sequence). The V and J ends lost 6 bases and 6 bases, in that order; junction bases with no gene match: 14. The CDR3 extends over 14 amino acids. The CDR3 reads CSATHPTGKGEQYF. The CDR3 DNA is TGCAGTGCCACCCACCCGACAGGGAAGGGCGAGCAGTACTTC.

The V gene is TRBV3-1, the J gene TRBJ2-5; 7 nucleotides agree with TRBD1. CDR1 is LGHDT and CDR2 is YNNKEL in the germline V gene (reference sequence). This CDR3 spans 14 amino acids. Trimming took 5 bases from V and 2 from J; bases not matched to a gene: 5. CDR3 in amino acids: CASSGGQIQETQYF. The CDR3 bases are TGTGCCAGCAGCGGGGGACAGATACAAGAGACCCAGTACTTC.

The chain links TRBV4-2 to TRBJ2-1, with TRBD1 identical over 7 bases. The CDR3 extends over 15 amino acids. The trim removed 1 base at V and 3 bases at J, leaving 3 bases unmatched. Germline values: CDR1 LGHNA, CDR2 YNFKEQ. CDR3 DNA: TGTGCCAGCAGCCAAGGAGGGACAGTCTACAATGAGCAGTTCTTC. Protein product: CASSQGGTVYNEQFF.

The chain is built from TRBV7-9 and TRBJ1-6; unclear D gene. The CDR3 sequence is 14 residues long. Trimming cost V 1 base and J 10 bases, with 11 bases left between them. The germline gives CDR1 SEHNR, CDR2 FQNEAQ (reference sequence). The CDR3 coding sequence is TGTGCCAGCAGCTTAGAAGGAGATTCATCACCCCTCCACTTT. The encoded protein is CASSLEGDSSPLHF. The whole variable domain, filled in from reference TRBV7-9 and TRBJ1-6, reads DTGVSQNPRHKITKRGQNVTFRCDPISEHNRLYWYRQTLGQGPEFLTYFQNEAQLEKSRLLSDRFSAERPKGSFSTLEIQRTEQGDSAMYLCASSLEGDSSPLHFGNGTRLTVT.

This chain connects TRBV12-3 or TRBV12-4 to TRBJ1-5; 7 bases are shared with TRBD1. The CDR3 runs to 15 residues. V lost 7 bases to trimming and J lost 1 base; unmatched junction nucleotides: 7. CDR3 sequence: CASTVGQTSNQPQHF. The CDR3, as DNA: TGTGCCAGCACCGTGGGACAGACGAGCAATCAGCCCCAGCATTTT.

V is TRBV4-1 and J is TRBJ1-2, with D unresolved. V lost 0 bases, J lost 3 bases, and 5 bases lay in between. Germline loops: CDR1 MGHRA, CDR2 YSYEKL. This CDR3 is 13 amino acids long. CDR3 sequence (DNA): TGCGCCAGCAGCCAAGATTTTGACTATGGCTACACCTTC. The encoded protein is CASSQDFDYGYTF.

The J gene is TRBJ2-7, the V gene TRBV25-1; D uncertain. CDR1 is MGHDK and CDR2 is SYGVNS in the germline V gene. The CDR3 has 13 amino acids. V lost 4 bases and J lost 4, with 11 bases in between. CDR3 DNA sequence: TGTGCCAGCAGTGCGGCCGGGCTTTACGAGCAGTACTTC. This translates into CASSAAGLYEQYF.

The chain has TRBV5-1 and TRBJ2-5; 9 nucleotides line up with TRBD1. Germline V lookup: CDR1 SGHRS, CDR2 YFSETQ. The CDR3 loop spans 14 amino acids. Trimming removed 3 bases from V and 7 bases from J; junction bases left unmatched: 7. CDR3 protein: CASSSGQGLGTQYF. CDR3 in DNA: TGCGCCAGCAGCTCGGGACAGGGCCTCGGGACCCAGTACTTC.

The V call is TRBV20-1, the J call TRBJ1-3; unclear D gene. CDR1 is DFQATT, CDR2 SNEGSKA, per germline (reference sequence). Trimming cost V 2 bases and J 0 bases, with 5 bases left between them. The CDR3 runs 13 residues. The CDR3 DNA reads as TGCAGTGCTAGAAAAGCCTCTGGAAACACCATATATTTT. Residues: CSARKASGNTIYF.

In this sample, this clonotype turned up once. The CDR3 DNA follows: TGTGCCAGCAGCTTACGGGGCGCTGAAGCTTTCTTT. This encodes CASSLRGAEAFF. The chain is built from TRBV7-9 and TRBJ1-1, with a weak D call TRBD1 (5 bases). Germline-derived CDR1 and CDR2 are SEHNR and FQNEAQ (reference sequence). Trimming took 2 bases from V and 6 from J, leaving 7 bases between them. This CDR3 is 12 amino acids long.

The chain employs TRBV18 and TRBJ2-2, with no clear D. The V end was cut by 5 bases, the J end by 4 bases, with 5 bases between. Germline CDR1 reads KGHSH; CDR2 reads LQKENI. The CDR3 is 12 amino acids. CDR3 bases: TGTGCCAGCTCAACTTTCACCGGGGAGCTGTTTTTT. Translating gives CASSTFTGELFF.

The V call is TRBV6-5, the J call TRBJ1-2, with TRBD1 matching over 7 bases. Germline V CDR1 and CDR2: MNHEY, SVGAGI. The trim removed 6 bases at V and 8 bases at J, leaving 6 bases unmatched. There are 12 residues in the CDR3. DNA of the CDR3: TGTGCCAGCAGCCGACAGGGATCGGGCTACACCTTC. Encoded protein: CASSRQGSGYTF.

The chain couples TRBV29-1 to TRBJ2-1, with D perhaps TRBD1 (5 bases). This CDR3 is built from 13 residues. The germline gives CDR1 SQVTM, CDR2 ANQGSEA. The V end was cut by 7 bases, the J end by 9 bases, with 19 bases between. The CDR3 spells CSAFDRPDGEQFF. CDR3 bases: TGCAGCGCCTTTGACAGACCGGACGGTGAGCAGTTCTTC.

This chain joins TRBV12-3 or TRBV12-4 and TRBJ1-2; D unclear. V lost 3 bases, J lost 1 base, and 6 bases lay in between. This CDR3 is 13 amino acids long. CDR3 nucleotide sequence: TGTGCCAGCAGTTTGCGTAGTAACTATGGCTACACCTTC. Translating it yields CASSLRSNYGYTF.